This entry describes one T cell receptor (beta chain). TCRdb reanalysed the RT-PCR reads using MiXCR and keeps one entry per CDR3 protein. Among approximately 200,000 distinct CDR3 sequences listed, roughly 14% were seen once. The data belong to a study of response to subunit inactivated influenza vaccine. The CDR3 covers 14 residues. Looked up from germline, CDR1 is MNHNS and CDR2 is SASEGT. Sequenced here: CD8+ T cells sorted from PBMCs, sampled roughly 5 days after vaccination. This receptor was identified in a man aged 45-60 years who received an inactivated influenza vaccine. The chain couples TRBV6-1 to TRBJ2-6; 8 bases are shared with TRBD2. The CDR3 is CATTGGPGANVLTF. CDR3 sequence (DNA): TGTGCTACAACGGGGGGGCCTGGGGCCAACGTCCTGACTTTC.